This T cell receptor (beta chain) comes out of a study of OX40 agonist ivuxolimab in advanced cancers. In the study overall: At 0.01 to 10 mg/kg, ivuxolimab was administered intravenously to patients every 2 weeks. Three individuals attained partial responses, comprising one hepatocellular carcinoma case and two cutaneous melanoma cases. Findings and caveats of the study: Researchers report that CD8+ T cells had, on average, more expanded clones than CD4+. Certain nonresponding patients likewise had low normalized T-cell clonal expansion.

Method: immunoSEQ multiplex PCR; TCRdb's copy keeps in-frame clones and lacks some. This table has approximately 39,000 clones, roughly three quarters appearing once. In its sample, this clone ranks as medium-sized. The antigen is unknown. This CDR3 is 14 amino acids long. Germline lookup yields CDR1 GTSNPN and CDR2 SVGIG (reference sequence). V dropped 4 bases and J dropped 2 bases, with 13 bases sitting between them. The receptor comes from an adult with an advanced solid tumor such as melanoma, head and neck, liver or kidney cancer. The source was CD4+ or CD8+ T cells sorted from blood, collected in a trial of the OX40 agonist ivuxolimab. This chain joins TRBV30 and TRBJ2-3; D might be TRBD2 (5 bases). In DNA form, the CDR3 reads TGTGCCTGGAATTCGATCGGGATCACAGATACGCAGTATTTT. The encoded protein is CAWNSIGITDTQYF.